The 21 T cell receptor beta chains in this list originate from one sample, sequenced in a study of T cells in Graves' hyperthyroidism and ophthalmopathy. RNA transcripts served as the template for amplifying TCR beta CDR3 regions. The HTBI set primed first-round TCR CDR3 RT-PCR. From the multiplex PCR reads, TCRdb called clonotypes with MiXCR, one entry per CDR3 protein. The profile shows 500,000 or so distinct CDR3 sequences, over 15% of them singletons. Input material: blood. The receptors come from a woman aged 18 to 35 with Graves' ophthalmopathy.

As regards this clonotype: A single base separates this from a much larger clone, so it may be a read error. V is TRBV30 and J is TRBJ2-7, with D possibly matching TRBD2 (6 bases). The J call may be faulty, since TRBJ2-1 better matches the DNA end. CDR3 size: 11 residues. Germline lookup yields CDR1 GTSNPN and CDR2 SVGIG (reference sequence). The CDR3, as DNA: TGTGCCTGGAGGGAGGGCTACGAGCAGTTCTTC. It codes for CAWREGYEQFF.

There are a few counts of this clonotype. The gene calls are TRBV20-1 and TRBJ2-3; D perhaps matches TRBD2 (7 bases). Germline values: CDR1 DFQATT, CDR2 SNEGSKA (reference sequence). The V and J ends lost 7 bases and 6 bases respectively, with 23 bases between them. There are 15 residues in the CDR3. CDR3 loop: CSGRGGGALVDTQYF. The CDR3 DNA reads TGCAGTGGCCGGGGAGGGGGGGCACTGGTGGATACGCAGTATTTT.

This chain connects TRBV29-1 to TRBJ1-1, with unresolved D. The CDR3 contains 13 residues. Germline V CDR1 and CDR2: SQVTM, ANQGSEA. Trimming shortened V by 7 bases and J by 0 bases, and 12 bases separated the two germline ends. CDR3 bases: TGCAGCGCAGACGGCGGGATGAACACTGAAGCTTTCTTT. Translation: CSADGGMNTEAFF.

This clonotype turned up a few times. The chain is built from TRBV12-3 or TRBV12-4 and TRBJ1-2; possibly TRBD1 for D (6 bases). This CDR3 comprises 14 residues. The V end was cut by 7 bases, the J end by 5 bases, with 17 bases between. CDR3 bases: TGTGCCAGCACTTACCGGGACAAGTTTTATGGCTACACCTTC. It encodes CASTYRDKFYGYTF.

V gene TRBV12-3 or TRBV12-4 combines with J gene TRBJ1-4; D is undetermined. Trimming took off 6 bases at V and 4 bases at J, with 15 bases between the two ends. CDR3 length: 15 amino acids. The CDR3 reads CASRAMGSINEKLFF. The CDR3 DNA is TGTGCCAGCAGAGCGATGGGGTCAATTAATGAAAAACTGTTTTTT.

This clonotype was counted ten times or more. The chain links TRBV20-1 to TRBJ1-1; D may be TRBD1 (6 bases). The V gene's germline CDR1 is DFQATT and CDR2 SNEGSKA (reference sequence). V was clipped by 2 bases and J by 7 bases, with 20 bases between them. The CDR3 runs 15 residues. CDR3 loop: CSARSLNRTVGEAFF. CDR3 bases: TGCAGTGCTAGATCTCTCAATCGGACAGTGGGTGAAGCTTTCTTT.

Only a few counts were recorded for this clonotype. The chain has TRBV4-2 and TRBJ1-1; D uncertain. Trimming left V 0 bases short and J 7 bases short, with 6 bases between. The CDR3 is 12 residues long. Per the germline V gene, CDR1 is LGHNA and CDR2 is YNFKEQ. Here the CDR3 DNA reads TGTGCCAGCAGCCAAGAGCGGGGTGAAGCTTTCTTT. The encoded protein is CASSQERGEAFF.

This clonotype was observed at least ten times. CDR3 in DNA: TGTGCCAGCAGTTTTTTGCTAGCGGGAGGGCAAAGAGATACGCAGTATTTT. Residues: CASSFLLAGGQRDTQYF. V and J are TRBV28 and TRBJ2-3, with TRBD2 matching over 12 bases. The CDR3 is 17 residues long. J lost 5 bases, V lost 3 bases, and 9 bases had no gene match. Germline CDR1 MDHEN, CDR2 SYDVKM.

This clonotype was counted ten times or more. The chain couples TRBV7-8 to TRBJ2-1, with D tentatively TRBD2 (5 bases). The CDR3 covers 19 residues. Germline V lookup: CDR1 SGHVS, CDR2 FQNEAQ. The ends were cut back, 5 bases at V and 0 bases at J, with 23 bases in the middle. The CDR3 DNA follows: TGTGCCAGCAGCCCAGTCCCCTTAGCGCGGATTAGCTCCTACAATGAGCAGTTCTTC. Its protein is CASSPVPLARISSYNEQFF.

This clonotype was recorded many times. V usage is TRBV5-1 and J usage is TRBJ2-7, with 12 bases fitting TRBD2. Germline-derived CDR1 and CDR2 are SGHRS and YFSETQ. The CDR3 consists of 15 residues. Germline trimming cut 6 bases from V and 1 base from J; bases unmatched to any gene: 5. The DNA of the CDR3 is TGCGCCAGCACACTAGCGGGAGGAAGATCCTACGAGCAGTACTTC. This gives the protein CASTLAGGRSYEQYF.

For this clonotype: It is likely a read error, because the conserved phenylalanine at the end of the CDR3 is missing. The rearrangement joins TRBV5-6 to TRBJ2-7, with D unresolved. Looked up from germline, CDR1 is SGHDT and CDR2 is YYEEEE. V was cut by 0 bases and J by 8 bases, with 12 bases left in between. The CDR3 consists of 13 residues. The CDR3 spells CASSLAVFDQQYL. The CDR3 DNA is TGTGCCAGCAGCTTGGCCGTGTTCGACCAGCAGTACCTC.

This clonotype was counted at least ten times. V gene TRBV7-3 combines with J gene TRBJ2-5, with D perhaps given as TRBD1 or TRBD2 (5 bases each). The CDR3 runs 14 residues. The V gene's germline CDR1 is SGHTA and CDR2 FQGTGA. Between the trimmed V and J ends, which lost 5 bases and 3 bases, there was a span of 13 bases. CDR3 in DNA: TGTGCCAGCAGCATCCCTGGGACGGAAGAGACCCAGTACTTC. Its translation is CASSIPGTEETQYF.

A few counts support this clonotype. A clone one base away is much larger, so this may be a read error. This chain uses TRBV6-2 or TRBV6-3 with TRBJ2-3; 7 positions agree with TRBD2. CDR3 length equals 14 residues. The trim removed 0 bases at V and 5 bases at J, leaving 2 bases unmatched. Germline V lookup: CDR1 MNHEY, CDR2 SVGEGT. CDR3 amino acids: CASSYSASGDTQYF. The CDR3, as DNA: TGTGCCAGCAGTTACTCAGCTAGCGGAGATACGCAGTATTTT.

This clonotype was seen at least ten times. This sequence joins TRBV27 and TRBJ2-7; 8 nucleotides line up with TRBD1. The CDR3 length is 14 residues. CDR1 is MNHEY and CDR2 is SMNVEV in the germline V gene (reference sequence). Trimming took 5 bases from V and 1 from J; bases not matched to a gene: 4. CDR3 nucleotide sequence: TGTGCCAGCAGTGGGGGACAGGAGTCCTACGAGCAGTACTTC. As protein: CASSGGQESYEQYF.

The rearrangement links TRBV7-9 to TRBJ2-5; 10 bases line up with TRBD1. Per germline, CDR1 SEHNR and CDR2 FQNEAQ (reference sequence). With 0 bases clipped from V and 5 bases from J, the junction kept 9 bases outside the gene matches. The CDR3 sequence is 17 residues long. CDR3 DNA sequence: TGTGCCAGCAGCTTAGCATTTGGGACAGGGGTTTGGGAGACCCAGTACTTC. Translation gives CASSLAFGTGVWETQYF.

This clonotype was detected ten times or more. V gene TRBV7-8 combines with J gene TRBJ2-3, with D possibly TRBD2 on 6 matching bases. Trimming took off 1 base at V and 7 bases at J, with 15 bases between the two ends. The germline gives CDR1 SGHVS, CDR2 FQNEAQ. The CDR3 has 15 residues. The CDR3 DNA is TGTGCCAGCAGCTTAGGCCACGGGAGCCAATATACGCAGTATTTT. It codes for CASSLGHGSQYTQYF.

This clonotype was counted ten times or more. The genes are TRBV30 and TRBJ1-1; TRBD1 is a possible D gene (5 bases). V was pared by 5 bases and J by 3 bases, with 13 bases between. The CDR3 spans 13 residues. Germline V gene lookup returns CDR1 GTSNPN and CDR2 SVGIG (reference sequence). This CDR3 is CAWGRGPDTEAFF. For the CDR3, the DNA is TGTGCCTGGGGGAGGGGCCCGGACACTGAAGCTTTCTTT.

This clonotype has ten or more counts. The J gene is TRBJ2-7, the V gene TRBV20-1, with 7 bases lining up with TRBD2. Looked up from germline, CDR1 is DFQATT and CDR2 is SNEGSKA (reference sequence). V lost 5 bases and J lost 3; bases outside the gene matches: 10. The CDR3 covers 14 residues. For the CDR3, the DNA is TGCAGTGCTCTGGCCCCTAGCGGAAACTACGAGCAGTACTTC. Encoded protein: CSALAPSGNYEQYF.

This clonotype was seen only a few times. The gene calls are TRBV18 and TRBJ2-1; possibly TRBD1 for D (6 bases). V lost 3 bases, J lost 0 bases, and 12 bases lay in between. The V gene's germline CDR1 is KGHSH and CDR2 LQKENI. The length of the CDR3 is 16 residues. CDR3 region: CASSPSTGSSYNEQFF. Here the CDR3 DNA reads TGTGCCAGCTCACCGTCTACAGGGAGCTCCTACAATGAGCAGTTCTTC.

The table lists this clonotype with many counts. This chain uses TRBV28 with TRBJ2-1; 9 bases map to TRBD1. The V and J ends lost 2 bases and 5 bases, in that order; junction bases with no gene match: 7. Germline values: CDR1 MDHEN, CDR2 SYDVKM. This CDR3 is built from 16 residues. The DNA for the CDR3 is TGTGCCAGCAGTTTAGGCACCTGGACAGGGGACAATGAGCAGTTCTTC. Its protein product is CASSLGTWTGDNEQFF.

This clonotype has at least ten counts. The CDR3 sequence is CSASPVVDRGFNTEAFF. CDR3 in DNA: TGCAGTGCTAGTCCTGTCGTTGACAGGGGATTTAACACTGAAGCTTTCTTT. The chain combines TRBV20-1 with TRBJ1-1; 8 positions agree with TRBD1. V lost 3 bases and J lost 2; bases outside the gene matches: 14. The germline V gene encodes CDR1 DFQATT and CDR2 SNEGSKA (reference sequence). The CDR3 runs to 17 residues.